This T cell receptor beta chain emerged from a study of cytomegalovirus exposure and HLA in healthy donors (dated by TCRdb to 2015 to 2018). For the wider study: According to a later analysis, the approximately 120 validation repertoires were produced on the same platform as the roughly 600 repertoires of the first cohort. The study aimed to test whether cataloging public T cell receptors could reveal signatures of past pathogen exposure. Besides the first cohort of roughly 660 subjects, a separate validation cohort made up of 120 different subjects was used. To predict cytomegalovirus infection status, the study brought together high-throughput TCR immunosequencing, statistical association of individual TCRs with disease status, and machine learning.

The paper as a whole reports these results and caveats: Subsequent analysis determined that TCRs grouped into clusters in the first cohort also showed a tendency toward co-occurrence across the roughly 120 validation repertoires, and 90% to 95% of cluster scores exceeded 0. The authors suggested that the approach could potentially be generalized to other disease states and immunological phenotypes. A later analysis lacked HLA typing for the validation cohort, so it scored co-occurrence in that cohort across all 120 or so repertoires. The study listed 150 to 200 TCR beta chains as associated with cytomegalovirus. Across donors, most TCR sequences were observed very rarely, whereas some public TCRs were present in many individuals. In vitro tests confirmed that three of the cytomegalovirus-associated TCR beta chains recognize cytomegalovirus antigens. In both the original and validation cohorts, the classifier was reported to diagnose cytomegalovirus status with high specificity and sensitivity.

Separate from the roughly 650-subject first cohort, the validation cohort of about 130 subjects was the group to which the donors belonged. A remark on this clone: There is no known antigen for this receptor. No per-base quality is available; no much larger clone lies one base away.

Library generation was performed with the immunoSEQ multiplex PCR assay. The study's own analysis went as follows. To diagnose cytomegalovirus status from the catalog of TCR beta chain sequences, a statistical classification framework was built. Sourced from immuneACCESS, this table was stored by TCRdb with only in-frame sequences that have V and J called. A share of the clones is absent; for the studies checked, an unresolved V gene accounts for under half, and the remainder has no known explanation. That table furnishes V, J and clone size, whereas the DNA furnished D and trimming. A total of 100,000 to 120,000 clones appear in this sample, 85% to 90% of them only once. 4% of the sample is taken by the ten largest. What was sequenced was PBMCs. The sequence came from a woman aged 18-30 years in good health and CMV-seropositive.

The DNA is TGTGCCAGCAGTTTATTCCGACTAGCGGGAGGGAATGAGCAGTTCTTC. This is translated as CASSLFRLAGGNEQFF. The chain uses TRBV28 and TRBJ2-1; 14 central nucleotides agree with TRBD2. The germline V gene gives CDR1 as MDHEN and CDR2 as SYDVKM. The CDR3 measures 16 amino acids from cysteine to phenylalanine. The only DNA kept is the CDR3, 48 bases in frame from the first base. The V end gives up 1 base and the J end 7 bases, leaving 3 bases in the junction not matched to a gene.